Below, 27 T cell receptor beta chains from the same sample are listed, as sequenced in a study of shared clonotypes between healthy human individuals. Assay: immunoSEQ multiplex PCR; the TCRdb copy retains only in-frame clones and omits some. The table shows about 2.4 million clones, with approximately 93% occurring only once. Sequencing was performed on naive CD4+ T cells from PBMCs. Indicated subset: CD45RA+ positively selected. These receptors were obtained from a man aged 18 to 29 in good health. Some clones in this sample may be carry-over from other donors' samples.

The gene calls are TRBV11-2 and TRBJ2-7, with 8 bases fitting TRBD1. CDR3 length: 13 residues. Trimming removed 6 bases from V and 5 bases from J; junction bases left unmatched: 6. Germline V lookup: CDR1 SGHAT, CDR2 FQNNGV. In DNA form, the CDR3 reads TGTGCCAGCAGACGGACAGGGCGAAACGAGCAGTACTTC. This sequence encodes CASRRTGRNEQYF.

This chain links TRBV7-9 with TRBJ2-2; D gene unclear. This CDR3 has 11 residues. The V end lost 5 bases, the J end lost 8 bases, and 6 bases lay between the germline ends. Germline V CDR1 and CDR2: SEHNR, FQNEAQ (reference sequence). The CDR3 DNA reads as TGTGCCAGCAGCCCTGATGGGGAGCTGTTTTTT. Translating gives CASSPDGELFF.

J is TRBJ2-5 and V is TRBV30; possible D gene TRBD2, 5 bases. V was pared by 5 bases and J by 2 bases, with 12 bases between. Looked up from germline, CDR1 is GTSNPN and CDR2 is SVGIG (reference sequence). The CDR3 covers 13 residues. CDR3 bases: TGTGCCTGGGTGGCCGGGAAGCAAGAGACCCAGTACTTC. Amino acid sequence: CAWVAGKQETQYF.

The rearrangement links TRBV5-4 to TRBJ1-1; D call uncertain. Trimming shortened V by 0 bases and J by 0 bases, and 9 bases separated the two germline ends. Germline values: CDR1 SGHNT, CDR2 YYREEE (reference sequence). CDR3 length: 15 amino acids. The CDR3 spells CASSLEAGMNTEAFF. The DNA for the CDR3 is TGTGCCAGCAGCTTGGAGGCGGGCATGAACACTGAAGCTTTCTTT.

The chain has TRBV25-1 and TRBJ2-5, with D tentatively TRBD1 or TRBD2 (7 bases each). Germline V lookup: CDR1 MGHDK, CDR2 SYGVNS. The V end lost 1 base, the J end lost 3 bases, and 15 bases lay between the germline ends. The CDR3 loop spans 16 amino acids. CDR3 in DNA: TGTGCCAGCAGTGAATTTTCAGGGGGGGAAGAAGAGACCCAGTACTTC. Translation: CASSEFSGGEEETQYF.

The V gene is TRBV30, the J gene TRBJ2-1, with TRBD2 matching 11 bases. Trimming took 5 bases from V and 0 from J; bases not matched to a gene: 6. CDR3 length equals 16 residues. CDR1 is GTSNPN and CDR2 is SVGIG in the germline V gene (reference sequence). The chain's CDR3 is CAWSLAGAGSYNEQFF. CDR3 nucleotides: TGTGCCTGGTCACTAGCGGGGGCCGGCTCCTACAATGAGCAGTTCTTC. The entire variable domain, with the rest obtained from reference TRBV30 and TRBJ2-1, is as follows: SQTIHQWPATLVQPVGSPLSLECTVEGTSNPNLYWYRQAAGRGLQLLFYSVGIGQISSEVPQNLSASRPQDRQFILSSKKLLLSDSGFYLCAWSLAGAGSYNEQFFGPGTRLTVL.

The CDR3 sequence is CASRDPPRSGNTIYF. Here the CDR3 DNA reads TGTGCCAGTAGAGATCCCCCAAGGTCTGGAAACACCATATATTTT. V usage is TRBV19 and J usage is TRBJ1-3; D is unresolved. CDR1 is LNHDA, CDR2 SQIVND, per germline (reference sequence). The CDR3 is made up of 15 amino acids. V lost 6 bases and J lost 1, with 13 bases in between.

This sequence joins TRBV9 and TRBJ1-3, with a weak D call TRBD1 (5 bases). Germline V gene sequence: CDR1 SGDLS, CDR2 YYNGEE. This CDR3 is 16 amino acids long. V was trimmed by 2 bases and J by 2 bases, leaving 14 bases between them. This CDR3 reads CASSVLGDGTGNTIYF. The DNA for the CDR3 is TGTGCCAGCAGCGTCTTGGGGGACGGAACTGGAAACACCATATATTTT.

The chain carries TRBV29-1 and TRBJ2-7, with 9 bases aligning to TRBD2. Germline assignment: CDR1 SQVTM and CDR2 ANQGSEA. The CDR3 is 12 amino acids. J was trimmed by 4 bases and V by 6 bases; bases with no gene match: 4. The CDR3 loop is CSVSSGEYEQYF. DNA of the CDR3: TGCAGCGTCTCTAGCGGGGAGTACGAGCAGTACTTC.

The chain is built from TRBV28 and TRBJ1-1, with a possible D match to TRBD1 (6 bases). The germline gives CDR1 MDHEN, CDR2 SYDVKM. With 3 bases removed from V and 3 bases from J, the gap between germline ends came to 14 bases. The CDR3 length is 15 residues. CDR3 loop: CASSFSQGLDTEAFF. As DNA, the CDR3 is TGTGCCAGCAGTTTCTCACAGGGTTTAGACACTGAAGCTTTCTTT.

This CDR3 is CASSSGVVNTEAFF. CDR3 DNA sequence: TGTGCCAGCAGTTCAGGGGTGGTGAACACTGAAGCTTTCTTT. The chain is built from TRBV2 and TRBJ1-1; tentative D call: TRBD1 (6 bases). The CDR3 sequence is 14 residues long. CDR1 and CDR2 from the germline V gene are SNHLY and FYNNEI. The ends were cut back, 5 bases at V and 0 bases at J, with 10 bases in the middle.

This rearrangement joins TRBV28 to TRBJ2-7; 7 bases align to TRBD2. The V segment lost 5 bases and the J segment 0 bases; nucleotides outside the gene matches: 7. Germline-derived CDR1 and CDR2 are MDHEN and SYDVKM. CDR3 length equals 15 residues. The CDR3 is CASSPPTGGSYEQYF. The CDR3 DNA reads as TGTGCCAGCAGTCCACCTACGGGGGGCTCCTACGAGCAGTACTTC.

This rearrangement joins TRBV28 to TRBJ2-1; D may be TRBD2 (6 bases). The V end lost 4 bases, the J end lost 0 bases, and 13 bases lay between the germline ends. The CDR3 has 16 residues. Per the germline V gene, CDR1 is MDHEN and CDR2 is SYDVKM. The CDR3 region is CASSSPSGRSYNEQFF. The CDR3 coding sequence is TGTGCCAGCAGTTCCCCCAGCGGGCGCTCCTACAATGAGCAGTTCTTC.

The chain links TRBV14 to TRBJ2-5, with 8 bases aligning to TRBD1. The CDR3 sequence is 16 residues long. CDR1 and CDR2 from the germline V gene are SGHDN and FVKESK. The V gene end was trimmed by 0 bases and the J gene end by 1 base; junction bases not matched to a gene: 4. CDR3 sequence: CASSQDWGQVQETQYF. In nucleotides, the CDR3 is TGTGCCAGCAGCCAAGATTGGGGACAGGTCCAAGAGACCCAGTACTTC.

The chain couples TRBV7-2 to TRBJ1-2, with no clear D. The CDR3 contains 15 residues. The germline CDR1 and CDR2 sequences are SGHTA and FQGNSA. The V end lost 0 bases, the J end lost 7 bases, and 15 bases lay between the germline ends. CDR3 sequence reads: CASSLAGLFLAGYTF. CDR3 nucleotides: TGTGCCAGCAGCTTAGCAGGGCTCTTCCTGGCTGGCTACACCTTC.

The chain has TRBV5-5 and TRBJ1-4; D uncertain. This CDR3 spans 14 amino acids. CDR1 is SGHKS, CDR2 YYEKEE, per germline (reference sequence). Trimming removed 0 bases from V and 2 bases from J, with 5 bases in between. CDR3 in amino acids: CASSLASTNEKLFF. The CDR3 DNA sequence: TGTGCCAGCAGCTTGGCCAGCACTAATGAAAAACTGTTTTTT.

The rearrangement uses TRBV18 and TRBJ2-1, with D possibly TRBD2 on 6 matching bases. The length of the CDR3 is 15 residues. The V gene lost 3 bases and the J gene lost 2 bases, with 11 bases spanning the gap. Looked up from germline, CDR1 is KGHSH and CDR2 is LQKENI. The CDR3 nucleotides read TGTGCCAGCTCACCTCTAGCGATAACCTACAATGAGCAGTTCTTC. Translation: CASSPLAITYNEQFF. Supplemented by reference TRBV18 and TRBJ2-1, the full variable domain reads NAGVMQNPRHLVRRRGQEARLRCSPMKGHSHVYWYRQLPEEGLKFMVYLQKENIIDESGMPKERFSAEFPKEGPSILRIQQVVRGDSAAYFCASSPLAITYNEQFFGPGTRLTVL.

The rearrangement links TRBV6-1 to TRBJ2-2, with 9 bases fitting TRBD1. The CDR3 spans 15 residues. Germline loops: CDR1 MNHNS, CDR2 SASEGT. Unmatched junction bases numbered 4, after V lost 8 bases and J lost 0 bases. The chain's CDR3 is CASARDRANTGELFF. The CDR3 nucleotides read TGTGCCAGCGCCCGGGACAGGGCGAACACCGGGGAGCTGTTTTTT.

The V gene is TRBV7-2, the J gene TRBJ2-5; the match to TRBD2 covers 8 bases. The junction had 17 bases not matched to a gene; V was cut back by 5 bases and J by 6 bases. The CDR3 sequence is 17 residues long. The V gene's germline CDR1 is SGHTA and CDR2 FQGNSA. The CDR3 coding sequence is TGTGCCAGCAGCCAAAGAGGCGGGAGGAACCCAGAGAAGACCCAGTACTTC. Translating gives CASSQRGGRNPEKTQYF. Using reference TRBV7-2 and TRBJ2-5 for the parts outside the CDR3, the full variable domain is GAGVSQSPSNKVTEKGKDVELRCDPISGHTALYWYRQSLGQGLEFLIYFQGNSAPDKSGLPSDRFSAERTGGSVSTLTIQRTQQEDSAVYLCASSQRGGRNPEKTQYFGPGTRLLVL.

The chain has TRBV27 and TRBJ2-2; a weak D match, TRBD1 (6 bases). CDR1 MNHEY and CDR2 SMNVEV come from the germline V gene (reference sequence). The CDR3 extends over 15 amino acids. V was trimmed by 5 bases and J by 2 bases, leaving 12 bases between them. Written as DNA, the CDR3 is TGTGCCAGCAGTGCCGACAGGTACAACACCGGGGAGCTGTTTTTT. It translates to CASSADRYNTGELFF.

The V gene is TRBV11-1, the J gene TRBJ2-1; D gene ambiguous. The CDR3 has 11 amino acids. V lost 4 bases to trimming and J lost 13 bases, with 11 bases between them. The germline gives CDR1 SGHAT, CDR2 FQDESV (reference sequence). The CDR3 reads CASSYSASQFF. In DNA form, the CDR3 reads TGTGCCAGCAGCTACTCAGCTAGTCAGTTCTTC.

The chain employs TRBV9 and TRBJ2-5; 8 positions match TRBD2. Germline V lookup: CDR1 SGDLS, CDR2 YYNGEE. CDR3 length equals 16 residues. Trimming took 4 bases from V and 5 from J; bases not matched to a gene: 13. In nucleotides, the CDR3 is TGTGCCAGCAGCTCCTCCTTGGGGACTAGGGGTGAGACCCAGTACTTC. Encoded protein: CASSSSLGTRGETQYF.

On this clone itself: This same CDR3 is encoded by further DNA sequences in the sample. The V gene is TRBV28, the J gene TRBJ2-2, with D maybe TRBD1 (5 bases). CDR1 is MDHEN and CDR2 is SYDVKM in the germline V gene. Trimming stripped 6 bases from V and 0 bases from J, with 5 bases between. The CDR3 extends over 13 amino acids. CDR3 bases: TGTGCCAGCAGAGGGGCGAACACCGGGGAGCTGTTTTTT. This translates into CASRGANTGELFF.

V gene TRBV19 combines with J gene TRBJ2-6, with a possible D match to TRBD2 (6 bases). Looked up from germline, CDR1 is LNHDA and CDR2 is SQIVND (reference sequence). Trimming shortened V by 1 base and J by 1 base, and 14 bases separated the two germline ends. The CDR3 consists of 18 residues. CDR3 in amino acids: CASSIGGGEASGANVLTF. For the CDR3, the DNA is TGTGCCAGTAGTATAGGTGGAGGGGAGGCTTCTGGGGCCAACGTCCTGACTTTC.

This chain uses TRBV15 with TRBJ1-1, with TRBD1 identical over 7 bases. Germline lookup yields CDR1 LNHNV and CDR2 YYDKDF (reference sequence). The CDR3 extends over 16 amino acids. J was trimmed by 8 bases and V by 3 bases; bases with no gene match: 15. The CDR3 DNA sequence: TGTGCCACCAGCAGCAACAAGAGAACCGGGACAGAAGAAGCTTTCTTT. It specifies CATSSNKRTGTEEAFF.

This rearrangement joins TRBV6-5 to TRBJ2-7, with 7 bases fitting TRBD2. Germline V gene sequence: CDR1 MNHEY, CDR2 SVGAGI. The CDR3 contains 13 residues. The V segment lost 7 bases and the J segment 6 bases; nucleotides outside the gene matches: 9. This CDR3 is CASTLADRTEQYF. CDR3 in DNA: TGTGCCAGCACCCTAGCGGACCGGACCGAGCAGTACTTC.

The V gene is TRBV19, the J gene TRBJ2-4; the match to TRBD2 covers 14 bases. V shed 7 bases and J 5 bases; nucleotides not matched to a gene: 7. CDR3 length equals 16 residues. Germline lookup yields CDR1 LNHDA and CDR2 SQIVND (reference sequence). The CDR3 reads CASNEGLAGDENIQYF. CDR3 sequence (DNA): TGTGCCAGTAACGAGGGACTAGCGGGAGATGAAAACATTCAGTACTTC.